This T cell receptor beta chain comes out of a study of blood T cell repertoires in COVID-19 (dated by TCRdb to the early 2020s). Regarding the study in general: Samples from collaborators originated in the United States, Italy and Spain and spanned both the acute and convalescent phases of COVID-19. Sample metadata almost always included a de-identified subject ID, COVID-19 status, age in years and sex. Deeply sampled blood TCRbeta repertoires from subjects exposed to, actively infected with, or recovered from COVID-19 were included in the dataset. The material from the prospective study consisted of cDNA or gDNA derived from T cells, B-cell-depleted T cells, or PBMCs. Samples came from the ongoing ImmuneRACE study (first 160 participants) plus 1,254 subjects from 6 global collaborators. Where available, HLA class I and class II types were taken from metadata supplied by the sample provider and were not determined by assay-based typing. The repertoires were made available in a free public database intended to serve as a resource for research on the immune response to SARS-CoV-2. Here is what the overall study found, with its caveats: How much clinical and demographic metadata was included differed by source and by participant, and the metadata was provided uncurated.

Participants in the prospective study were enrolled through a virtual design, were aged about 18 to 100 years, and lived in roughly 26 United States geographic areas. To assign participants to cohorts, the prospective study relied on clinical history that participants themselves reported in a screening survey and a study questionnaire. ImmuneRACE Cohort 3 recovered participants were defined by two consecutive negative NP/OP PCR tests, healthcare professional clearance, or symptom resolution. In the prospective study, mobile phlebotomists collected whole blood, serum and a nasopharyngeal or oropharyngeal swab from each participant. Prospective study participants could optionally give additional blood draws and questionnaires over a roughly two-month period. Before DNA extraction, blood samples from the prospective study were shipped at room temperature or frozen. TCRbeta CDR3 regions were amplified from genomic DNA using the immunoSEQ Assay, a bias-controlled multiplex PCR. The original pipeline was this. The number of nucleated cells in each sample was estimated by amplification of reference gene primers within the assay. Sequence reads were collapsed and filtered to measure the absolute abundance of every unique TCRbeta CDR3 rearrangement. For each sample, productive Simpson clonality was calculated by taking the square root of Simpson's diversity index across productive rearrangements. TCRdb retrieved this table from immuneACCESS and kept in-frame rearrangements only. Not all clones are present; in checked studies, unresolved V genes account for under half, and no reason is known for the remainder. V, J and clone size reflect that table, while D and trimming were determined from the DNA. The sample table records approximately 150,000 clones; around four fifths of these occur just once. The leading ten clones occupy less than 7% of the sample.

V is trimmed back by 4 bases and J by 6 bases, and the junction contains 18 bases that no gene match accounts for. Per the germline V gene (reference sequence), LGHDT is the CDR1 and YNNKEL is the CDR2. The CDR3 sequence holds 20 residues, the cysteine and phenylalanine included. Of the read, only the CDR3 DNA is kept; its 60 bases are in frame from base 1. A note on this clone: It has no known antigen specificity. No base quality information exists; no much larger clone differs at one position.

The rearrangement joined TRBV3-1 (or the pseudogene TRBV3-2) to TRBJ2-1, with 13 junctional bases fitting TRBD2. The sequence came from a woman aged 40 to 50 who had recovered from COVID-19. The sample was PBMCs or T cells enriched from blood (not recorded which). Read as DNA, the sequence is TGTGCCAGCAGCCCCCCGCTCGGACTAGCGGGAGAGGTTACTCTCAATGAGCAGTTCTTC. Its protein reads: CASSPPLGLAGEVTLNEQFF.